This T cell receptor (beta chain) was identified during a study of shared clonotypes between healthy human individuals. This clone was seen more than once but under ten times. No antigen is known for it. CDR1 MNHNY and CDR2 SVGAGI come from the germline V gene (reference sequence). This CDR3 is 13 amino acids long. V lost 2 bases and J 6 bases, leaving 8 bases between the germline ends. Profiled with immunoSEQ multiplex PCR; TCRdb holds only in-frame clones, not every one. The repertoire consists of about 1 million clones, with roughly 80% occurring once and the leading ten covering 1.2% to 1.5%. Regarding the study as a whole: Among donors, sharing of clonotypes was expected to be affected by sequencing depth. Owing to a small donor count, the genetic and exposure-history diversity represented was limited.

Donors, healthy HIV-negative adults, lacked recent acute infections or vaccinations. Division of CD4+ cells produced a CD45RA+ naive subset and a CD45RA-negative memory subset. The receptor was isolated from a man aged 18 to 35 in good health. Sequences were obtained from memory CD4+ T cells sorted from blood. The subset was: CD45RA-negative fraction. The chain has TRBV6-6 and TRBJ1-5; D call uncertain. The CDR3, as DNA: TGTGCCAGCAGTTACGCGGGAGGTCAGCCCCAGCATTTT. Protein sequence: CASSYAGGQPQHF.